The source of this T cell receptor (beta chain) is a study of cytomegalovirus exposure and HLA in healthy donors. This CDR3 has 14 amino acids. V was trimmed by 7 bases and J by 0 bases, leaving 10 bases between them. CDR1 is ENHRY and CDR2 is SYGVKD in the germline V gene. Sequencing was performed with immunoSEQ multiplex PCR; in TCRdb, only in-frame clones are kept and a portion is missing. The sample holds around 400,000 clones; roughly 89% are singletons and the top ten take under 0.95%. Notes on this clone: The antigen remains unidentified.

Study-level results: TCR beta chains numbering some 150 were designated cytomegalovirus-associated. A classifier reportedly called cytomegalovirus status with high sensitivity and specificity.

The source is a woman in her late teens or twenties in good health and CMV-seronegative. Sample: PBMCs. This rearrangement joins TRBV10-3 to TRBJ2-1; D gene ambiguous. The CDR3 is CAIKDAASYNEQFF. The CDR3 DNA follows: TGTGCCATCAAGGATGCGGCCTCCTACAATGAGCAGTTCTTC.